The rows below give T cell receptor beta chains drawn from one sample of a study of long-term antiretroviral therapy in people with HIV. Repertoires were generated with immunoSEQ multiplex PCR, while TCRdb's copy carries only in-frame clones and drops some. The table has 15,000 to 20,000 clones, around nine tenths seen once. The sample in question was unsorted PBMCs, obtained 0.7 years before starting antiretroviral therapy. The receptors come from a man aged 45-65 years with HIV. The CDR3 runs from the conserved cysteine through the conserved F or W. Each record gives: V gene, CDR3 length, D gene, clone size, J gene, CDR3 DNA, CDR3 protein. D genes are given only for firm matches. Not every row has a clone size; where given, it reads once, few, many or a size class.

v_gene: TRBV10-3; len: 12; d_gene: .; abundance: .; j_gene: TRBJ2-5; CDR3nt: TGTGCCATCCCGGGAAGCCAAGAGACCCAGTACTTC; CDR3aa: CAIPGSQETQYF
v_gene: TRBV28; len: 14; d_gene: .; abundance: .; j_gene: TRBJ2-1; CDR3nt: TGTGCCAGCAGTTTAGGGGGGCCGGGGAATGAGCAGTTCTTC; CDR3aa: CASSLGGPGNEQFF
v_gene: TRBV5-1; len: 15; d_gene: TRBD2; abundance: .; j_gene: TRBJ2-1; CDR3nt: TGCGCCAGCAGCTCGGAAGCGGGAGTCTACAATGAGCAGTTCTTC; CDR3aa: CASSSEAGVYNEQFF
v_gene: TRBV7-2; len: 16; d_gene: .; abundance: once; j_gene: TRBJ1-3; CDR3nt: TGTGCCAGCAGCTTAGAGCCAGGCGTAGGTGGAAACACCATATATTTT; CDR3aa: CASSLEPGVGGNTIYF
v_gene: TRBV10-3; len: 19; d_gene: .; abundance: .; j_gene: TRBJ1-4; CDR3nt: TGTGCCATCAGTGAGTCACGCCCTCGGGACGGTGCAACTAATGAAAAACTGTTTTTT; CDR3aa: CAISESRPRDGATNEKLFF
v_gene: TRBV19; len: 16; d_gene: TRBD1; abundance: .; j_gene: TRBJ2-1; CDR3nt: TGTGCCAGTAGTACCGGACAGGGGTCTCGATACAATGAGCAGTTCTTC; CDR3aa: CASSTGQGSRYNEQFF
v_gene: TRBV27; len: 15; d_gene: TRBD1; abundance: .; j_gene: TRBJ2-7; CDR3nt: TGTGCCAGCAGACACGGGACAGCCGGACACTACGAGCAGTACTTC; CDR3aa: CASRHGTAGHYEQYF
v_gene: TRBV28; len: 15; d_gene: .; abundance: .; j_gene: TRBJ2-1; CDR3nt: TGTGCCAGCAGTTTATGGGCTTGGGCGAGCAATGAGCAGTTCTTC; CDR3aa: CASSLWAWASNEQFF
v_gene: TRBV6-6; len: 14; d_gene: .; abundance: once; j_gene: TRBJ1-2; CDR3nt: TGTGCCAGCAGTTACGCGACAGGCTCATATGGCTACACCTTC; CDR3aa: CASSYATGSYGYTF
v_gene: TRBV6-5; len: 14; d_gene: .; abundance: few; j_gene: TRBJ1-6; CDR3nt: TGTGCCAGCAGAATCCAGGGTGGTAATTCACCCCTCCACTTT; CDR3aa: CASRIQGGNSPLHF
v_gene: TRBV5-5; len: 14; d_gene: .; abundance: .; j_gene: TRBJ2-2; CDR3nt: TGTGCCAGCAGCTTGGACAGCCTCTGGGTGGGGCTGTTTTTT; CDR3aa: CASSLDSLWVGLFF
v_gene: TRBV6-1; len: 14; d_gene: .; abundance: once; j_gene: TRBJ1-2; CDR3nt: TGTGCCAGCAGTGACTCTCTGGGAGTAGTTGGCTACACCTTC; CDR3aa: CASSDSLGVVGYTF
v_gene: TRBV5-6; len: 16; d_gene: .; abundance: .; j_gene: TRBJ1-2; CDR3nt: TGTGCCAGCAGCTTGGGGGGTCGCAGATATAACTATGGCTACACCTTC; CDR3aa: CASSLGGRRYNYGYTF
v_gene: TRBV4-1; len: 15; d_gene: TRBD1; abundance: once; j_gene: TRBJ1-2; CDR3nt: TGCGCCAGCAGCCATCGGGACAGTCCAAACTATGGCTACACCTTC; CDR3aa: CASSHRDSPNYGYTF
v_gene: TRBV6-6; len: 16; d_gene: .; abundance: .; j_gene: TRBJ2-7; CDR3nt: TGTGCCAGCAGCTTCGATCGACGCAGAGAGTCCTACGAGCAGTACTTC; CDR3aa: CASSFDRRRESYEQYF
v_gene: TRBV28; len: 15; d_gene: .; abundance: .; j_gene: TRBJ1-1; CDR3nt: TGTGCCAGCAGTCCACGACAGGACCGGAGGACTGAAGCTTTCTTT; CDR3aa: CASSPRQDRRTEAFF
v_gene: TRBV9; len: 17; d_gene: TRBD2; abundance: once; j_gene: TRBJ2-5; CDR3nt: TGTGCCAGCAGCGAAAGTGGTCGCGGGAGGGCCTTGGAGACCCAGTACTTC; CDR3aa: CASSESGRGRALETQYF
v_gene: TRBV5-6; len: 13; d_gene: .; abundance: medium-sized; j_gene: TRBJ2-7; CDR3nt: TGTGCCAGCAGTATCGGGGTCCCCTACGAGCAGTACTTC; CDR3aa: CASSIGVPYEQYF
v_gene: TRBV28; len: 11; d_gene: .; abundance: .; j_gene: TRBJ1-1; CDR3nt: TGTGCCACCAGGGGACACACTGAAGCTTTCTTT; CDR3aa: CATRGHTEAFF
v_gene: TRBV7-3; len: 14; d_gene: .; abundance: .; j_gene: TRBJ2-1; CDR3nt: TGTGCCAGCAGCCCGGCTACCGAACACAATGAGCAGTTCTTC; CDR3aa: CASSPATEHNEQFF
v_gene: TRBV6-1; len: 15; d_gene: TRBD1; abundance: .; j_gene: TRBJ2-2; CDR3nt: TGTGCCAGCAGCCCGGGACAGCCGAACACCGGGGAGCTGTTTTTT; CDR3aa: CASSPGQPNTGELFF
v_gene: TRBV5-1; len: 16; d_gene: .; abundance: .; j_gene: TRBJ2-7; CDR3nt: TGCGCCAGCAGCTCCCTTGGCGGGGTTGCGCTCTACGAGCAGTACTTC; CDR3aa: CASSSLGGVALYEQYF
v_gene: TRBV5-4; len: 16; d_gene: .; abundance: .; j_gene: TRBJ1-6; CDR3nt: TGTGCCAGCGGATTGGGCAGCCCCTCCTATAATTCACCCCTCCACTTT; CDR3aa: CASGLGSPSYNSPLHF
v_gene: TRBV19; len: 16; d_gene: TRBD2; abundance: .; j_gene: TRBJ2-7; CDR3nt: TGTGCCAGTAGTCCGCCCGGGACTAGCGGGGTTCGAGAGCAGTACTTC; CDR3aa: CASSPPGTSGVREQYF
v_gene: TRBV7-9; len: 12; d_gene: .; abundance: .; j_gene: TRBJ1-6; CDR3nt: TGTGCCAGCAGCTCCCTTAATGCACCCCTCCACTTT; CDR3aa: CASSSLNAPLHF
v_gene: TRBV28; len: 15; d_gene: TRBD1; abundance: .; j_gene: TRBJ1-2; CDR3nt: TGTGCCAGCAGTTTAGTTTCGGGACAGCCCTATGGCTACACCTTC; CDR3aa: CASSLVSGQPYGYTF
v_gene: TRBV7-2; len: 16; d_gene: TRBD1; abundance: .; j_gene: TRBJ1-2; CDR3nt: TGTGCCAGCTCTCGGGACAGGGGGCGAGACGCCTATGGCTACACCTTC; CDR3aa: CASSRDRGRDAYGYTF
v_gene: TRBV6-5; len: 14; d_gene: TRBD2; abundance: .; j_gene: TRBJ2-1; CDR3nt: TGTGCCAGCAGAAGGACTAGCGCTTACAATGAGCAGTTCTTC; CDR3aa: CASRRTSAYNEQFF
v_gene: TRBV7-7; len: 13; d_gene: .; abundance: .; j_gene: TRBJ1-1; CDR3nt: TGTGCTAGCAGCTTAGAGTTGAACACTGAAGCTTTCTTT; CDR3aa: CASSLELNTEAFF
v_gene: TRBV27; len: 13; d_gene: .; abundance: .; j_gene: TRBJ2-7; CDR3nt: TGTGCCAGCAGTTTGCGGCAAACCTACGAGCAGTACTTC; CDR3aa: CASSLRQTYEQYF
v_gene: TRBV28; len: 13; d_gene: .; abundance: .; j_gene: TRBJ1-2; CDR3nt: TGTGCCAGCAGTCGAGGTGTAGGGGCTGGCTACACCTTC; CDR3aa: CASSRGVGAGYTF
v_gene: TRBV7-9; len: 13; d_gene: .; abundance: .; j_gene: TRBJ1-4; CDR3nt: TGTGCCAGCACCCCGGCCACTAATGAAAAACTGTTTTTT; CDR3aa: CASTPATNEKLFF
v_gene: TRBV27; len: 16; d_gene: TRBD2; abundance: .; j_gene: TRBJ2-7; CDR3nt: TGTGCCAGCAGTAAGGCTAGCGGGGAGTCTATCCACGAGCAGTACTTC; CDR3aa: CASSKASGESIHEQYF
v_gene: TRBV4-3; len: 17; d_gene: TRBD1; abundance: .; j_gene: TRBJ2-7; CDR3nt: TGCGCCAGCAGCCATCTCGCAGGGGGCCCAAGCTCCTACGAGCAGTACTTC; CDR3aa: CASSHLAGGPSSYEQYF
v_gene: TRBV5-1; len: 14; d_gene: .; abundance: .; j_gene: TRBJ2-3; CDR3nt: TGCGCCAGCAGTCCGGACAGCTACACAGATACGCAGTATTTT; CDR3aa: CASSPDSYTDTQYF
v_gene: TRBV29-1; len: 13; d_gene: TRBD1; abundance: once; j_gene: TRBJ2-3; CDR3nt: TGCAGCGTGGAGACAGGGGGAGCAGATACGCAGTATTTT; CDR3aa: CSVETGGADTQYF
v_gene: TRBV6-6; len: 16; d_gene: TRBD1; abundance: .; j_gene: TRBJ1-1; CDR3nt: TGTGCCAGCAGTTCCGGGACAGGGAGGGGGAACACTGAAGCTTTCTTT; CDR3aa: CASSSGTGRGNTEAFF
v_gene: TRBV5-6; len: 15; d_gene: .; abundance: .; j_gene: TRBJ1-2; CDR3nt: TGTGCCAGCAGCCCCGGGCCCTTTCCGATCGATGGCTACACCTTC; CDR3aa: CASSPGPFPIDGYTF
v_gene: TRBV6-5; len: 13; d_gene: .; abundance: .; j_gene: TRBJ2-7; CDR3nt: TGTGCCAGCAGCCCTAACCCCCGGGACGAGCAGTACTTC; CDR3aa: CASSPNPRDEQYF
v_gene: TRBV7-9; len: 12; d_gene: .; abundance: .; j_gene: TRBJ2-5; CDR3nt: TGTGCCAGCAGCTTAGAAGCCGAGACCCAGTACTTC; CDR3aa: CASSLEAETQYF
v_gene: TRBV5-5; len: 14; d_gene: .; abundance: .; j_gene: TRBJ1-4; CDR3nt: TGTGCCAGTCGAAGCTTATCAGGGTCTGAAAAACTGTTTTTT; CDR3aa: CASRSLSGSEKLFF
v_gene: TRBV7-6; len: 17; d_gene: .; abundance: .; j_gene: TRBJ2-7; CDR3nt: TGTGCCAGCAGCTTAGCGCTACACGGTGGGAGCTCCTACGAGCAGTACTTC; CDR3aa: CASSLALHGGSSYEQYF
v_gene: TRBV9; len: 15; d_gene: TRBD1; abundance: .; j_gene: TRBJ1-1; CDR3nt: TGTGCCAGCAGCGTTGAAGGCGACAGGGACACTGAAGCTTTCTTT; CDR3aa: CASSVEGDRDTEAFF
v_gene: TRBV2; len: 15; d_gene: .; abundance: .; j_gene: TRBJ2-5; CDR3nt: TGTGCCAGCAGTGAAGGACAGTTCGGCCAAGAGACCCAGTACTTC; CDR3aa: CASSEGQFGQETQYF
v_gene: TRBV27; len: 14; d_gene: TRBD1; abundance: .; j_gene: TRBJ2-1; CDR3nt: TGTGCCAGCAGCCTGACAGGGCCCTACAATGAGCAGTTCTTC; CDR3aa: CASSLTGPYNEQFF
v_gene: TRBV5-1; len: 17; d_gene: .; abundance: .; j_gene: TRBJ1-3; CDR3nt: TGCGCCAGCAGCTTGGAGGTATTGCAGCCTTGGGGAAACACCATATATTTT; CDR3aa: CASSLEVLQPWGNTIYF
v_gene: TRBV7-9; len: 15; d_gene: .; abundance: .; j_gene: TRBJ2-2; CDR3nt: TGTGCCAGCAAAACGAGGGGGGCGAACACCGGGGAGCTGTTTTTT; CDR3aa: CASKTRGANTGELFF
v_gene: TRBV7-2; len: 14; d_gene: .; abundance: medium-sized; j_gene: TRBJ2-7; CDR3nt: TGTGCCAGCAGCGCATTGGGTCCCCCCTACGAGCAGTACTTC; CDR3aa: CASSALGPPYEQYF
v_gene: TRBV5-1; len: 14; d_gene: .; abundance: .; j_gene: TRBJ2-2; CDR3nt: TGCGCCAGCAGGTTTACAGGAGAGTCCGGGGAGCTGTTTTTT; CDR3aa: CASRFTGESGELFF
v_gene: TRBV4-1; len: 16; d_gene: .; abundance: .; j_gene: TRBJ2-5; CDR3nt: TGCGCCAGCAGCCAAGAAGGGGTCAGGGGATTCGAGACCCAGTACTTC; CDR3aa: CASSQEGVRGFETQYF
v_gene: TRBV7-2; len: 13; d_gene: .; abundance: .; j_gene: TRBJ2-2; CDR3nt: TGTGCCAGCGTGGCAGGGAACACCGGGGAGCTGTTTTTT; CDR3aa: CASVAGNTGELFF
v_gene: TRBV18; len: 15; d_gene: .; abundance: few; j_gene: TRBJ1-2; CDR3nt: TGTGCCAGCTCACCACCGGTAGAGCGAAGCTTGGGCTACACCTTC; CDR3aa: CASSPPVERSLGYTF
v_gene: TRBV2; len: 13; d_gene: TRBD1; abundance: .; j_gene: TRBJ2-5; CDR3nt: TGTGCCAGCAAGGGACAGCCCCAAGAGACCCAGTACTTC; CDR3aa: CASKGQPQETQYF
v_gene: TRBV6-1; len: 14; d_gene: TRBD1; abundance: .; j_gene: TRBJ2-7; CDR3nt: TGTGCCAGCAGTGAAGGGGGGACAGACTTACGACGGGACTTC; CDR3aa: CASSEGGTDLRRDF
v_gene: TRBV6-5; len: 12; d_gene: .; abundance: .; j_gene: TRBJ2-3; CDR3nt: TGTGCCTGTAGAAGTGGCACAGATACGCAGTATTTT; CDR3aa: CACRSGTDTQYF